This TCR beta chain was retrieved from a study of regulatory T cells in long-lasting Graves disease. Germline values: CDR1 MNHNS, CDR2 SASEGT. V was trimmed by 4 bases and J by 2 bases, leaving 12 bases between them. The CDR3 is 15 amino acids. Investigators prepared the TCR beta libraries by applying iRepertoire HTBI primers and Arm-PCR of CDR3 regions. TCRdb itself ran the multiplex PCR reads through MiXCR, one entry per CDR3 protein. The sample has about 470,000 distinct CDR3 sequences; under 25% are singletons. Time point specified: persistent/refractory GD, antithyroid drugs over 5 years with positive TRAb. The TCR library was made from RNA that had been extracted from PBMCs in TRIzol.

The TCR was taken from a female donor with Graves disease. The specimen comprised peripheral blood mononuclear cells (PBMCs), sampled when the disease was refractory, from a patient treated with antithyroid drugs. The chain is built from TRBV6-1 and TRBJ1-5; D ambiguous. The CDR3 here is CASSGSGVGNQPQHF. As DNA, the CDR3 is TGTGCCAGCAGTGGAAGCGGGGTGGGCAATCAGCCCCAGCATTTT.